One sample yielded the 5 T cell receptor beta chains listed below, sequenced in a study of post-analysis software for immune sequencing data. Built from TCR beta cDNA, the libraries had unique molecular identifiers in them. Each CDR3 protein gets one entry after TCRdb re-called the PCR reads with MiXCR. The sample has a few hundred thousand distinct CDR3 sequences; 36% are singletons. Findings and limits, study-wide: Five TRBV segments, including TRBV5-6, TRBV5-1 and TRBV20-1, were more frequent in patients than controls.

These receptors are not linked to any known antigen. Sequencing was carried out using blood. The receptors derive from a girl between 10 and 17 years old with multiple sclerosis.

As concerns this clonotype: With a much larger clone just one base away, this may be a read error. The V and J genes are TRBV27 and TRBJ2-5, with 7 bases that match TRBD1. The germline CDR1 and CDR2 sequences are MNHEY and SMNVEV (reference sequence). The CDR3 sequence is 15 residues long. V lost 9 bases, J lost 7 bases, and 17 bases stayed unmatched. CDR3 sequence (DNA): TGTGCCAGTAGAATGGGACAGTCCACGTGTGGGACCCAGTACTTC. This sequence encodes CASRMGQSTCGTQYF.

At least ten counts were recorded for this clonotype. Here the CDR3 reads CASSFNAGGLRETQYF. The DNA of the CDR3 is TGCGCCAGCAGCTTTAACGCGGGAGGGTTGCGGGAGACCCAGTACTTC. V and J are TRBV5-1 and TRBJ2-5; 9 nucleotides agree with TRBD2. CDR3 size: 16 residues. The J segment lost 5 bases and the V segment lost 2 bases, leaving 10 bases of the junction unmatched. CDR1 SGHRS and CDR2 YFSETQ come from the germline V gene.

The chain links TRBV12-3 or TRBV12-4 to TRBJ2-2; D gene unclear. Trimming cost V 6 bases and J 2 bases, with 7 bases left between them. The CDR3 runs 13 residues. CDR3 coding DNA: TGTGCCAGCAGCCAAAAAAACACCGGGGAGCTGTTTTTT. Translating it yields CASSQKNTGELFF.

Ten or more counts support this clonotype. The chain joins TRBV2 to TRBJ1-2; D is undetermined. V was pared by 2 bases and J by 6 bases, with 7 bases between. Germline V CDR1 and CDR2: SNHLY, FYNNEI. This CDR3 is 12 amino acids long. The CDR3: CASSESPDGYTF. The CDR3 DNA is TGTGCCAGCAGTGAATCGCCGGATGGCTACACCTTC.

A note on this clonotype: A read error may be the cause here, since a much bigger clone is one base away. The chain couples TRBV4-1 to TRBJ2-5; TRBD2 agrees at 9 bases. With V trimmed by 0 bases and J by 11 bases, 7 bases remained unmatched. This CDR3 comprises 14 residues. Germline CDR1 reads MGHRA; CDR2 reads YSYEKL. The CDR3 DNA sequence: TGCGCCAGCAGCCAAGATGCGGGGGGGGATGAGCAGTACTTC. Translation: CASSQDAGGDEQYF.